This TCR beta chain is drawn from a study of response to subunit inactivated influenza vaccine. General study findings and limits: After each seasonal influenza vaccination, few new T cells are recruited, the authors suggested.

For this clonotype: Its antigen is still unknown.

In TCRdb, the RT-PCR reads were re-called with MiXCR into one record per CDR3 protein. Here the sample spans approximately 700,000 distinct CDR3 sequences, 15% to 19% being singletons. The sample consisted of PBMCs from blood, taken 11 to 12 days after vaccination. This TCR was recovered from a man between 50 and 59 years old who received an inactivated influenza vaccine.

CDR3 sequence reads: CASSSNSGTAYEQYF. CDR3 coding DNA: TGTGCCAGCAGCTCAAACTCCGGGACAGCTTACGAGCAGTACTTC. The J gene is TRBJ2-7, the V gene TRBV7-9; 7 bases are a match to TRBD1. Germline CDR1 SEHNR, CDR2 FQNEAQ (reference sequence). V lost 4 bases, J lost 4 bases, and 10 bases stayed unmatched. The length of the CDR3 is 15 residues.